This T cell receptor (beta chain) derives from a study of blood T cells in healthy people across ages (dated by TCRdb to 2013 to 2016). About the study as a whole: Template switching captured roughly one uniquely barcoded TCR beta cDNA molecule per two T cells in model experiments. Age-related changes in TCR beta repertoire diversity were measured in the study by deep sequencing normalized with unique cDNA molecular identifiers. The donors were split into four age groups: young (average 16 years), middle-aged (about 40), aged (more than 60) and long-lived (under 85). To avoid experimental bias, donors of different ages were spread randomly across the sequencing lanes. Using the same blood draw, the study looked at two additional independent replicas of 1 million unique cDNA reads for two donors, one aged 18 to 29 and the other aged 80 or older. Results and caveats for the whole study, not just this receptor: Estimates of total diversity based on one million sequenced T cells were regarded as lower bounds and as underestimates. Observed TCR beta diversity correlated strongly with the percentage of naive T cells measured by flow cytometry. Observed TCR beta diversity per million T cells fell roughly linearly with age, and a significant reduction was already apparent by age around 40. Compared with the aged group, more naive CD4+ T cells, fewer expanded clones and increased TCR diversity were shown by the long-lived group, suggesting age selection. Because the CMV infection status of the donors was unknown, age-related changes in expanded clonotypes may potentially have been confounded. Conclusive comparison of naive and antigen-experienced compartments was prevented by the profiling of bulk unsorted PBMCs.

Turning to this clonotype: Its antigen remains unidentified. Base qualities are missing; no much larger clone stands one base away.

Receptor amplification or capture employed 5' RACE. Sequencing took place on an Illumina HiSeq 2500. A second PCR of about 6 to 12 cycles was performed with a sample-barcoded 5' primer and a J-beta primer mix. Each TCR beta cDNA molecule received a unique molecular identifier from a template-switch 5' adaptor carrying 12 random nucleotides. Each sample yielded at least 2.5 million CDR3-containing paired-end reads. First-strand cDNA was synthesized from all RNA with the Mint cDNA synthesis kit, primed by a TRBC-specific oligonucleotide. Following uracil-DNA glycosylase treatment, all cDNA underwent a first 18-cycle PCR with the universal primers M1SS and BC2_uni_R. In the paper's pipeline: For normalization, 1 million high-quality reads were randomly selected from each sample, with every read carrying a distinct molecular identifier. Reads with shared molecular identifiers were discarded instead of being binned into consensus sequences. MiTCR, run with a Q25 quality threshold and the strictest error-elimination algorithm, handled CDR3 identification, clonotype clustering and error correction. A nonparametric unseen species model using Euler transformation provided a lower-bound estimate of total TCR beta diversity. In TCRdb, the public reads were trimmed at Q25 with fastp and aligned with MiXCR, with productive beta chains retained. Every distinct CDR3 protein forms one entry, paired with its most common genes and DNA. TCRdb, not the authors, supplied the V and J calls. This sample holds 1.2 million to 1.5 million distinct CDR3 sequences; roughly 40% were observed only once. The top ten clonotypes cover under 8% of the sample.

Systemically healthy Caucasian individuals from Russia, 35 to 50 in total and aged roughly 6 to 100 years, were included as donors. Each donor gave 8 to 10 milliliters of peripheral blood, drawn into EDTA-treated Vacutainer tubes. Ficoll-Paque density-gradient centrifugation was used to isolate PBMCs, with at least 7 million per sample. Trizol reagent was used to extract total RNA from the PBMCs, yielding at least 6 micrograms per sample. The percentages of naive CD45RAhigh/CD27high T cells were determined by flow cytometry on a PBMC aliquot from every donor. The germline V gene supplies CDR1 SQVTM and CDR2 ANQGSEA. The CDR3, cysteine through phenylalanine, is 12 amino acids long. The DNA shown is the 36-base CDR3, in frame from base 1. Trimming costs V 7 bases and J 7 bases, and their ends lie 16 bases apart.

The receptor's source is a woman in her late teens or twenties in good health. The chain links TRBV29-1 with TRBJ1-1, with no confidently assigned D gene. Sequencing was performed on blood. The CDR3 protein is CSAGLMAGEAFF. The DNA reads TGCAGCGCGGGCCTAATGGCGGGTGAAGCTTTCTTT. Extended through the reference TRBV29-1 and TRBJ1-1 proteins, this CDR3 yields the full variable domain: SAVISQKPSRDICQRGTSLTIQCQVDSQVTMMFWYRQQPGQSLTLIATANQGSEATYESGFVIDKFPISRPNLTFSTLTVSNMSPEDSSIYLCSAGLMAGEAFFGQGTRLTVV.